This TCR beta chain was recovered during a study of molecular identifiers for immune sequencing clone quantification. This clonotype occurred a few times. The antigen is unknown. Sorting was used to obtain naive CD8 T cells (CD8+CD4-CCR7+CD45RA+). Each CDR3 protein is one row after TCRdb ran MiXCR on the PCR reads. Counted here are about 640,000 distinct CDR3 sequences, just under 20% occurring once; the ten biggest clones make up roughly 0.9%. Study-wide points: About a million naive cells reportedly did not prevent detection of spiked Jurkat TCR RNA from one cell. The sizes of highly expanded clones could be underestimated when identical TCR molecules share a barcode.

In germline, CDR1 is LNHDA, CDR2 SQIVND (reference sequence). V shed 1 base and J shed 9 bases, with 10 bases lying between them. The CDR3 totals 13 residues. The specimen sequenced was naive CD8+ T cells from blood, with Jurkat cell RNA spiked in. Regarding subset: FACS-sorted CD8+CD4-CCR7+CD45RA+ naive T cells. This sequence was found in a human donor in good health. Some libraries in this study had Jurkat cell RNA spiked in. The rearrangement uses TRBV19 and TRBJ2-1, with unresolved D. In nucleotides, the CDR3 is TGTGCCAGTAGTATAGGAACTACCAGTGAGCAGTTCTTC. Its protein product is CASSIGTTSEQFF.